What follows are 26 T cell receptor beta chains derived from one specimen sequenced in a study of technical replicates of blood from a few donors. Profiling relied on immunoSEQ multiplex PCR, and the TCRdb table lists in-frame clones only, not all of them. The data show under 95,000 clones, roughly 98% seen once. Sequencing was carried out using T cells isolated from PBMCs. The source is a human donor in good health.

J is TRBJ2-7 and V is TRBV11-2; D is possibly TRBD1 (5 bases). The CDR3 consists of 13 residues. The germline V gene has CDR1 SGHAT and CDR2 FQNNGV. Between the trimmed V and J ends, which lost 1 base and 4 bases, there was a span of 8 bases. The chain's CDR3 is CASSLVDSYEQYF. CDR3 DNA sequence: TGTGCCAGCAGCTTAGTTGACAGTTACGAGCAGTACTTC.

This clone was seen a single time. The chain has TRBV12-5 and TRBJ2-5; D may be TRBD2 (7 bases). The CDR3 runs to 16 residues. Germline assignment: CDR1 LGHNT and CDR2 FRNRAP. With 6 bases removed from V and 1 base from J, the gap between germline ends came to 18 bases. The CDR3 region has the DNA TGTGCTAGTGGGACGATAACAGGGACTACCCAAGAGACCCAGTACTTC. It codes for CASGTITGTTQETQYF.

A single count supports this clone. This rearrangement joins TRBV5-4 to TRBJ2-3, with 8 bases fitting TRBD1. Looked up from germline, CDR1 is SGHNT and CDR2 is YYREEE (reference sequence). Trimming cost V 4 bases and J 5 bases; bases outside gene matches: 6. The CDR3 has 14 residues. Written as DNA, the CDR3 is TGTGCCAGCAGCCTGGACAGGGAGAGAGATACGCAGTATTTT. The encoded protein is CASSLDRERDTQYF.

The CDR3 DNA reads as TGCGCCAGCAGCTTATCCCGCAGGGGGGCAAGCGGGGGATTAGAGACCCAGTACTTC. Translating it yields CASSLSRRGASGGLETQYF. The V call is TRBV5-1, the J call TRBJ2-5; TRBD2 is a possible D gene (8 bases). The CDR3 runs 19 residues. The V and J ends lost 2 bases and 4 bases respectively, with 27 bases between them. Germline-derived CDR1 and CDR2 are SGHRS and YFSETQ.

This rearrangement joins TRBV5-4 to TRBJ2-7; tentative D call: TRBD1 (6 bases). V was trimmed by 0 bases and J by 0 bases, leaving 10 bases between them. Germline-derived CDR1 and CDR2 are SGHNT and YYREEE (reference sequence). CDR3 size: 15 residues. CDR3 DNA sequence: TGTGCCAGCAGCTTGGACAGGGCAGTCTCCTACGAGCAGTACTTC. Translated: CASSLDRAVSYEQYF.

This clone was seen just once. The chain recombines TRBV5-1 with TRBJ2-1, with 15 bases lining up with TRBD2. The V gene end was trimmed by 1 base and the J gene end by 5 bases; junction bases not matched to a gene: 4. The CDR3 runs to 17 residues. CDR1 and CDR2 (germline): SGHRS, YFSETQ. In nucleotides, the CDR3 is TGCGCCAGCAGCTTGACTGGGACTAGCGGGGGGAACAATGAGCAGTTCTTC. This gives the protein CASSLTGTSGGNNEQFF.

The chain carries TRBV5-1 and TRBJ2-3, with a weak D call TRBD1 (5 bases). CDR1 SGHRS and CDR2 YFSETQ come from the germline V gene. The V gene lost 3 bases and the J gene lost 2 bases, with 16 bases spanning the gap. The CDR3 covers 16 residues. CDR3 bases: TGCGCCAGCAGCTACCACGTCGACAGAAACACAGATACGCAGTATTTT. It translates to CASSYHVDRNTDTQYF. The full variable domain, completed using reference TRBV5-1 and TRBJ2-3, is KAGVTQTPRYLIKTRGQQVTLSCSPISGHRSVSWYQQTPGQGLQFLFEYFSETQRNKGNFPGRFSGRQFSNSRSEMNVSTLELGDSALYLCASSYHVDRNTDTQYFGPGTRLTVL.

The CDR3 reads CASSLERSSYEQYF. In DNA, the CDR3 is TGCGCCAGCAGCTTGGAGCGTAGTAGCTACGAGCAGTACTTC. This chain uses TRBV5-1 with TRBJ2-7; D is undetermined. This CDR3 contains 14 residues. Germline CDR1 reads SGHRS; CDR2 reads YFSETQ. Trimming stripped 0 bases from V and 3 bases from J, with 10 bases between.

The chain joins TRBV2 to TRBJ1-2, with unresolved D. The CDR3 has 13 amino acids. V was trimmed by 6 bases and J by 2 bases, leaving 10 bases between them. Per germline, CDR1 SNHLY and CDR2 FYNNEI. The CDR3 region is CASRETENYGYTF. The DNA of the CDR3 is TGTGCCAGCAGGGAGACCGAAAACTATGGCTACACCTTC. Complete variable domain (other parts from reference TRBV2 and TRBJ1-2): EPEVTQTPSHQVTQMGQEVILRCVPISNHLYFYWYRQILGQKVEFLVSFYNNEISEKSEIFDDQFSVERPDGSNFTLKIRSTKLEDSAMYFCASRETENYGYTFGSGTRLTVV.

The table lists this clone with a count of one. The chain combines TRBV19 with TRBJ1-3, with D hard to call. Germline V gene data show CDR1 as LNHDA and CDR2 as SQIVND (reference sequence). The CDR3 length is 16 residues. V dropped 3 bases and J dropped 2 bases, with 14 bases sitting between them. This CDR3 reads CASSIWEGFAGNTIYF. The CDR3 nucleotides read TGTGCCAGTAGTATTTGGGAGGGATTCGCTGGAAACACCATATATTTT.

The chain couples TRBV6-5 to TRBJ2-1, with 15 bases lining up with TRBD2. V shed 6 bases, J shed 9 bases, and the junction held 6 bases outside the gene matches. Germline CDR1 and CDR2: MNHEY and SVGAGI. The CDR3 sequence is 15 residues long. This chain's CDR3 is CASRQGTSGGFEQFF. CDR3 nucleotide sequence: TGTGCCAGCAGACAGGGGACTAGCGGGGGGTTTGAGCAGTTCTTC.

The CDR3 reads CASSLGQYNEKLFF. The CDR3 nucleotides read TGCGCCAGCAGCTTAGGACAGTATAATGAAAAACTGTTTTTT. This rearrangement joins TRBV5-1 to TRBJ1-4, with TRBD1 as a possible D gene (6 bases). Trimming removed 2 bases from V and 4 bases from J, with 9 bases in between. The CDR3 contains 14 residues. Germline CDR1 reads SGHRS; CDR2 reads YFSETQ.

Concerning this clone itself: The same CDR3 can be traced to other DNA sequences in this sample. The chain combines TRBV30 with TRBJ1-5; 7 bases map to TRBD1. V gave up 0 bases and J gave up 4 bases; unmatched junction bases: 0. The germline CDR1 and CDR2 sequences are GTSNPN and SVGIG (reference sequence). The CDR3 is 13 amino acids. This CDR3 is CAWSVQGNQPQHF. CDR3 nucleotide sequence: TGTGCCTGGAGTGTACAGGGGAATCAGCCCCAGCATTTT.

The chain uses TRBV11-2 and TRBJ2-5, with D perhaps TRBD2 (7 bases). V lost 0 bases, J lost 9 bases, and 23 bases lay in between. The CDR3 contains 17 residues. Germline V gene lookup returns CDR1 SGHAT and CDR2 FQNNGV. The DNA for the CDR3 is TGTGCCAGCAGCTTAGACCCGGGCGGGAGCGTTCGGGGGCCCCAGTACTTC. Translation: CASSLDPGGSVRGPQYF.

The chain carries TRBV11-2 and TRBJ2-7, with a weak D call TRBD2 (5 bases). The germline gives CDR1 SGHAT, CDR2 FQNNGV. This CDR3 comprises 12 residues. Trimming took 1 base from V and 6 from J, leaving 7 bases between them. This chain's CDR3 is CASSLGAGEQYF. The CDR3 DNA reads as TGTGCCAGCAGCTTAGGCGCGGGCGAGCAGTACTTC.

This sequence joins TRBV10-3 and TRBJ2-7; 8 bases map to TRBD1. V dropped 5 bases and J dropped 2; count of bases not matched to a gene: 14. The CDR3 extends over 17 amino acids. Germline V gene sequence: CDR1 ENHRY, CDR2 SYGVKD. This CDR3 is CAISQIGGQAFPYEQYF. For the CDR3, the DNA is TGTGCCATCAGTCAAATAGGGGGACAGGCCTTTCCCTACGAGCAGTACTTC.

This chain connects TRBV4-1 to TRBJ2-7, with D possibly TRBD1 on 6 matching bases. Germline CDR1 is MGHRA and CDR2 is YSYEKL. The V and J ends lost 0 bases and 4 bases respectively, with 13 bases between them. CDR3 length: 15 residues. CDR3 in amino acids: CASSQDLQGSYEQYF. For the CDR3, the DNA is TGCGCCAGCAGCCAAGATCTCCAGGGGAGTTACGAGCAGTACTTC.

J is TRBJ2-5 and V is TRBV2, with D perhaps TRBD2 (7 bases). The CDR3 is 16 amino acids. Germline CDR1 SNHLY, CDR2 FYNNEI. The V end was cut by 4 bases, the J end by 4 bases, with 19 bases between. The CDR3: CASSAGGGGQPETQYF. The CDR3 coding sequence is TGTGCCAGCAGTGCGGGAGGCGGGGGCCAGCCAGAGACCCAGTACTTC. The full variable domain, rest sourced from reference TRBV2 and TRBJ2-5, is EPEVTQTPSHQVTQMGQEVILRCVPISNHLYFYWYRQILGQKVEFLVSFYNNEISEKSEIFDDQFSVERPDGSNFTLKIRSTKLEDSAMYFCASSAGGGGQPETQYFGPGTRLLVL.

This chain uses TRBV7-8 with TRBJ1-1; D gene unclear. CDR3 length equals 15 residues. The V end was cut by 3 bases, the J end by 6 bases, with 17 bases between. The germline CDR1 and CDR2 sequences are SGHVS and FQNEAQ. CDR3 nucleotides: TGTGCCAGCAGCTTCCGGGCCCCGCGGGATTCTGAAGCTTTCTTT. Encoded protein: CASSFRAPRDSEAFF.

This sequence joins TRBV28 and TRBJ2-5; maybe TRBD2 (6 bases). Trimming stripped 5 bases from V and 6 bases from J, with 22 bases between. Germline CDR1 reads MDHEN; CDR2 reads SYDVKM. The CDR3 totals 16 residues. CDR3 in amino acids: CASSPEMEGNVQTQYF. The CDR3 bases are TGTGCCAGCAGTCCCGAGATGGAGGGTAATGTACAGACCCAGTACTTC. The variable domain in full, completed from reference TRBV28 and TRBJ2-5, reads DVKVTQSSRYLVKRTGEKVFLECVQDMDHENMFWYRQDPGLGLRLIYFSYDVKMKEKGDIPEGYSVSREKKERFSLILESASTNQTSMYLCASSPEMEGNVQTQYFGPGTRLLVL.

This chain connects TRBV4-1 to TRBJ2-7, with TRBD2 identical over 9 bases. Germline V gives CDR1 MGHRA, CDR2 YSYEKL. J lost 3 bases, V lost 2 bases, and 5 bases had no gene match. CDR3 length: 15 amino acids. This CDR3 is CASSQIAGVLYEQYF. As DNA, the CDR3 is TGCGCCAGCAGCCAAATAGCGGGGGTCCTCTACGAGCAGTACTTC.

The CDR3 reads CASKPLANEQYF. CDR3 DNA sequence: TGTGCCAGCAAACCCCTAGCAAACGAGCAGTACTTC. This chain uses TRBV28 with TRBJ2-7; tentatively, D is TRBD2 (5 bases). The CDR3 totals 12 residues. Germline CDR1 reads MDHEN; CDR2 reads SYDVKM. V shed 7 bases and J shed 5 bases, with 12 bases lying between them.

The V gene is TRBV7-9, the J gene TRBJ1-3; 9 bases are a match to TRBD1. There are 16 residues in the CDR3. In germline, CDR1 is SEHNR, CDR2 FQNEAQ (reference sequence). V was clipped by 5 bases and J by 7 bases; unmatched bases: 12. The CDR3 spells CASSINRDRVRNTIYF. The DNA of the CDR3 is TGTGCCAGCAGCATCAACCGGGACAGGGTCCGTAACACCATATATTTT. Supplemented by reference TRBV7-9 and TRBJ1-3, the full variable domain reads DTGVSQNPRHKITKRGQNVTFRCDPISEHNRLYWYRQTLGQGPEFLTYFQNEAQLEKSRLLSDRFSAERPKGSFSTLEIQRTEQGDSAMYLCASSINRDRVRNTIYFGEGSWLTVV.

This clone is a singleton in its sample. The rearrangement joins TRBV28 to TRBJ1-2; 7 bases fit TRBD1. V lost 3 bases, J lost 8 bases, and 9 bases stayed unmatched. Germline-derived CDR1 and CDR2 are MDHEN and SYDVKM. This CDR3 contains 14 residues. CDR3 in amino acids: CASSFTGAQKGYTF. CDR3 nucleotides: TGTGCCAGCAGTTTTACAGGGGCCCAAAAAGGCTACACCTTC.

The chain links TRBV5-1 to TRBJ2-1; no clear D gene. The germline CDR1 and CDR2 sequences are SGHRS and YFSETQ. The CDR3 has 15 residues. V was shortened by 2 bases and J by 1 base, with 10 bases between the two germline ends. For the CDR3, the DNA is TGCGCCAGCAGCTTCGACGAGAGGTCCTACAATGAGCAGTTCTTC. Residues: CASSFDERSYNEQFF.

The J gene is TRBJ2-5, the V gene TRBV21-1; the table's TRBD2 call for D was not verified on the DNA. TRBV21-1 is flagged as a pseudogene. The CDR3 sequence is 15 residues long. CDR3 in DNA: TGTGCCAGCAGCAAAAGGTCGCTAGAGGGAGAGACCCAGTACTTC. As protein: CASSKRSLEGETQYF.